These 28 T cell receptor beta chains were sequenced from one sample in a study of T-cell reconstitution after alpha-beta-depleted transplantation in children. Researchers prepared the TCRbeta library using unique molecular identifiers, the study reports. In TCRdb, the PCR reads were re-called with MiXCR into one record per CDR3 protein. In the table there are 750,000 to 950,000 distinct CDR3 sequences, 16% of which are singletons. This specimen was PBMCs, mostly from graft donor cells, taken 360 days after TCRalphabeta/CD19-depleted stem cell transplant. The origin of the receptors is a male patient younger than 18 who had a stem cell transplant for acute lymphoblastic leukemia, so the T cells may come from the graft donor.

The V gene is TRBV11-1, the J gene TRBJ2-7, with TRBD1 matching 9 bases. Germline CDR1 SGHAT, CDR2 FQDESV (reference sequence). V dropped 5 bases and J dropped 5; count of bases not matched to a gene: 13. The CDR3 is 16 amino acids. The CDR3 nucleotides read TGTGCCAGCAGCGATAAAGTTGGGACAGGGCGCGACGAGCAGTACTTC. This sequence encodes CASSDKVGTGRDEQYF.

This clonotype occurred many times. This chain joins TRBV25-1 and TRBJ2-1; possibly TRBD1 for D (6 bases). Deletions cut 4 bases from V and 4 bases from J, with 29 bases between. The CDR3 totals 20 residues. Germline-derived CDR1 and CDR2 are MGHDK and SYGVNS. CDR3 sequence: CASSVTGRQGSTTSYNEQFF. The CDR3 bases are TGTGCCAGCAGTGTGACCGGGCGTCAGGGGTCCACCACATCTTACAATGAGCAGTTCTTC.

This clonotype has ten or more counts. This chain links TRBV24-1 with TRBJ2-1; 13 bases are a match to TRBD2. Germline V gives CDR1 KGHDR, CDR2 SFDVKD. This CDR3 has 17 amino acids. The junction had 7 bases not matched to a gene; V was cut back by 3 bases and J by 6 bases. CDR3 sequence reads: CATSDTRTSGRSNEQFF. The CDR3 nucleotides read TGTGCCACCAGTGATACCAGGACTAGCGGGAGAAGCAATGAGCAGTTCTTC.

The sample holds a few counts of this clonotype. The rearrangement uses TRBV5-1 and TRBJ2-5, with 10 bases lining up with TRBD2. The V gene's germline CDR1 is SGHRS and CDR2 YFSETQ. This CDR3 region has 15 residues. The ends lost 2 bases at V and 2 bases at J; junction bases unmatched: 3. In nucleotides, the CDR3 is TGCGCCAGCAGCTTCAGAGCGGGAGGGCAAGAGACCCAGTACTTC. Amino acid sequence: CASSFRAGGQETQYF. Full variable domain (rest looked up from reference TRBV5-1 and TRBJ2-5): KAGVTQTPRYLIKTRGQQVTLSCSPISGHRSVSWYQQTPGQGLQFLFEYFSETQRNKGNFPGRFSGRQFSNSRSEMNVSTLELGDSALYLCASSFRAGGQETQYFGPGTRLLVL.

This clonotype turned up a few times. V usage is TRBV11-2 and J usage is TRBJ2-2; weak D call: TRBD1 (6 bases). V was clipped by 4 bases and J by 5 bases, with 17 bases between them. From germline, CDR1 is SGHAT and CDR2 FQNNGV. This CDR3 has 16 amino acids. CDR3: CASSSDRTRGTGELFF. DNA of the CDR3: TGTGCCAGCAGCTCAGATCGGACGAGGGGGACCGGGGAGCTGTTTTTT.

This clonotype was seen only a few times. The chain carries TRBV7-9 and TRBJ2-6; D gene unclear. The germline V gene encodes CDR1 SEHNR and CDR2 FQNEAQ (reference sequence). V shed 1 base and J shed 4 bases, with 11 bases lying between them. CDR3 size: 16 residues. The CDR3 is CASSLVRFAGANVLTF. In DNA, the CDR3 is TGTGCCAGCAGCTTAGTGCGGTTCGCGGGGGCCAACGTCCTGACTTTC. The whole variable domain, filled in from reference TRBV7-9 and TRBJ2-6, reads DTGVSQNPRHKITKRGQNVTFRCDPISEHNRLYWYRQTLGQGPEFLTYFQNEAQLEKSRLLSDRFSAERPKGSFSTLEIQRTEQGDSAMYLCASSLVRFAGANVLTFGAGSRLTVL.

This clonotype has ten or more counts. This chain joins TRBV7-6 and TRBJ2-3, with TRBD2 identical over 8 bases. Trimming cost V 6 bases and J 2 bases; bases outside gene matches: 10. Germline V lookup: CDR1 SGHVS, CDR2 FNYEAQ. The CDR3 length is 16 residues. The CDR3 reads CASRPTSERFTDTQYF. In DNA form, the CDR3 reads TGTGCCAGCAGGCCGACTAGCGAAAGGTTCACAGATACGCAGTATTTT. The full variable domain, with the rest looked up from reference TRBV7-6 and TRBJ2-3, is GAGVSQSPRYKVTKRGQDVALRCDPISGHVSLYWYRQALGQGPEFLTYFNYEAQQDKSGLPNDRFSAERPEGSISTLTIQRTEQRDSAMYRCASRPTSERFTDTQYFGPGTRLTVL.

This clonotype was seen many times. The chain couples TRBV4-1 to TRBJ2-7; 9 nucleotides line up with TRBD2. Trimming at V came to 2 bases and at J to 4 bases, leaving 3 bases not matched to a gene. The CDR3 extends over 14 amino acids. Germline CDR1 MGHRA, CDR2 YSYEKL. CDR3 sequence reads: CASSQPGLAYEQYF. The CDR3 region has the DNA TGCGCCAGCAGCCAACCGGGACTAGCATACGAGCAGTACTTC.

The chain is built from TRBV7-3 and TRBJ2-5; perhaps TRBD2 as D (5 bases). Between the trimmed V and J ends, which lost 2 bases and 3 bases, there was a span of 13 bases. The CDR3 totals 15 residues. Germline V CDR1 and CDR2: SGHTA, FQGTGA. The chain's CDR3 is CASSLEARAKETQYF. The CDR3 DNA sequence: TGTGCCAGCAGCTTAGAAGCGCGGGCCAAAGAGACCCAGTACTTC.

This clonotype came up a few times. The V call is TRBV7-8, the J call TRBJ1-1, with 8 nucleotides matching TRBD1. The germline gives CDR1 SGHVS, CDR2 FQNEAQ. The CDR3 covers 15 residues. V was pared by 5 bases and J by 5 bases, with 10 bases of the junction left unmatched. CDR3 bases: TGTGCCAGCAGCAAGACGACAGGGGTGGGAACTGAAGCTTTCTTT. Translation: CASSKTTGVGTEAFF.

This chain links TRBV5-1 with TRBJ2-1; D is uncertain. The germline V and J ends were trimmed by 4 bases and 10 bases, with 21 bases remaining between them. Germline CDR1 and CDR2: SGHRS and YFSETQ. The CDR3 consists of 15 residues. The CDR3 here is CASSMTADSPAEQFF. The DNA of the CDR3 is TGCGCCAGCAGCATGACGGCTGACTCCCCAGCCGAGCAGTTCTTC.

The genes are TRBV5-1 and TRBJ2-7; TRBD1 or TRBD2 may be the D gene (5 bases each). The germline V gene encodes CDR1 SGHRS and CDR2 YFSETQ. Trimming took off 2 bases at V and 5 bases at J, with 11 bases between the two ends. This CDR3 contains 13 residues. CDR3 in amino acids: CASSFRDHHEQYF. The CDR3 DNA follows: TGCGCCAGCAGCTTTAGGGACCACCACGAGCAGTACTTC.

This clonotype was detected a few times. The chain couples TRBV12-3 or TRBV12-4 to TRBJ2-7, with TRBD2 identical over 11 bases. The CDR3 length is 15 residues. Losses at the gene ends were 6 bases for V and 3 bases for J; bases not matched to a gene: 7. The CDR3, as DNA: TGTGCCAGCAGCCCACTAGCGGGAGCGCTCTACGAGCAGTACTTC. Protein: CASSPLAGALYEQYF.

A few counts support this clonotype. This chain uses TRBV7-9 with TRBJ1-1, with D unresolved. From germline, CDR1 is SEHNR and CDR2 FQNEAQ (reference sequence). The CDR3 has 15 residues. Trimming left V 1 base short and J 0 bases short, with 9 bases between. In DNA, the CDR3 is TGTGCCAGCAGCTTAGGCAGCCACATGAACACTGAAGCTTTCTTT. Its protein product is CASSLGSHMNTEAFF.

Only a few counts were recorded for this clonotype. This chain links TRBV2 with TRBJ2-7; 10 bases line up with TRBD1. The CDR3 totals 13 residues. The V gene's germline CDR1 is SNHLY and CDR2 FYNNEI. V lost 7 bases, J lost 6 bases, and 6 bases stayed unmatched. CDR3 residues: CASIGDRGGEQYF. DNA of the CDR3: TGTGCCAGCATCGGGGACAGGGGAGGCGAGCAGTACTTC.

The rearrangement uses TRBV9 and TRBJ1-1; D gene uncertain. The germline V gene encodes CDR1 SGDLS and CDR2 YYNGEE. V shed 2 bases and J shed 3 bases, with 5 bases lying between them. The length of the CDR3 is 12 residues. Here the CDR3 reads CASSVTHTEAFF. DNA for the CDR3: TGTGCCAGCAGCGTGACTCACACTGAAGCTTTCTTT.

The chain combines TRBV7-9 with TRBJ1-2; D is uncertain. Trimming left V 8 bases short and J 3 bases short, with 10 bases between. The CDR3 extends over 12 amino acids. Germline CDR1 and CDR2: SEHNR and FQNEAQ (reference sequence). In nucleotides, the CDR3 is TGTGCCAGCCCCCGCCGGGACTATGGCTACACCTTC. The encoded protein is CASPRRDYGYTF.

The gene calls are TRBV18 and TRBJ2-1, with a possible D match to TRBD1 (6 bases). This CDR3 contains 16 residues. V gave up 5 bases and J gave up 7 bases, with 21 bases separating them. Germline loops: CDR1 KGHSH, CDR2 LQKENI. The CDR3, as DNA: TGTGCCAGCTCAACCCTACAGGGTGCCCCAAGTAATGAGCAGTTCTTC. Encoded protein: CASSTLQGAPSNEQFF.

This clonotype was seen a few times. V gene TRBV7-3 combines with J gene TRBJ2-3; the match to TRBD2 covers 14 bases. The CDR3 extends over 18 amino acids. V dropped 4 bases and J dropped 1; count of bases not matched to a gene: 7. Germline V gene lookup returns CDR1 SGHTA and CDR2 FQGTGA. The CDR3: CASSSWTSGGSRTDTQYF. The CDR3 DNA sequence: TGTGCCAGCAGCTCCTGGACTAGCGGGGGGTCCCGCACAGATACGCAGTATTTT. The full variable domain, in which reference TRBV7-3 and TRBJ2-3 provide the parts outside the CDR3, is GAGVSQTPSNKVTEKGKYVELRCDPISGHTALYWYRQSLGQGPEFLIYFQGTGAADDSGLPNDRFFAVRPEGSVSTLKIQRTERGDSAVYLCASSSWTSGGSRTDTQYFGPGTRLTVL.

The V call is TRBV20-1, the J call TRBJ2-7; 8 bases line up with TRBD2. Germline values: CDR1 DFQATT, CDR2 SNEGSKA (reference sequence). This CDR3 contains 15 residues. The ends lost 5 bases at V and 3 bases at J; junction bases unmatched: 12. Here the CDR3 reads CSAPSKAGVHYEQYF. The CDR3 DNA follows: TGCAGTGCTCCTTCTAAAGCGGGAGTCCACTACGAGCAGTACTTC.

The chain uses TRBV6-2 or TRBV6-3 and TRBJ2-2; D unresolved. CDR3 size: 17 residues. Trimming took off 6 bases at V and 2 bases at J, with 19 bases between the two ends. Germline assignment: CDR1 MNHEY and CDR2 SVGEGT. CDR3 in amino acids: CASSNPGSFFNTGELFF. In DNA, the CDR3 is TGTGCCAGCAGCAACCCGGGCAGCTTTTTTAACACCGGGGAGCTGTTTTTT.

This clonotype was detected a few times. The V and J genes are TRBV7-3 and TRBJ2-1; 12 positions agree with TRBD2. V shed 4 bases and J 9 bases; nucleotides not matched to a gene: 10. The CDR3 is 16 residues long. Germline assignment: CDR1 SGHTA and CDR2 FQGTGA. The CDR3 here is CASSSPTSGSFGEQFF. The CDR3, as DNA: TGTGCCAGCAGCTCACCGACTAGCGGGAGTTTCGGTGAGCAGTTCTTC.

This clonotype was counted many times. The genes are TRBV10-3 and TRBJ2-5; D is unclear. Trimming removed 2 bases at V and 5 bases at J, with 21 bases between. Germline CDR1 is ENHRY and CDR2 is SYGVKD. There are 17 residues in the CDR3. CDR3 protein: CAISESQIRDPWETQYF. As DNA, the CDR3 is TGTGCCATCAGTGAGAGTCAGATAAGAGATCCTTGGGAGACCCAGTACTTC.

The rearrangement joins TRBV2 to TRBJ2-7; 12 positions agree with TRBD2. V dropped 8 bases and J dropped 7; count of bases not matched to a gene: 9. The CDR3 has 14 residues. Germline CDR1 and CDR2: SNHLY and FYNNEI. The CDR3 sequence is CASGRTSGIGEQYF. In DNA, the CDR3 is TGTGCCAGCGGACGGACTAGCGGGATTGGAGAGCAGTACTTC.

This clonotype has only a few counts. This chain connects TRBV5-1 to TRBJ2-7; 8 bases are a match to TRBD1. Germline V CDR1 and CDR2: SGHRS, YFSETQ. Trimming at V came to 2 bases and at J to 0 bases, leaving 10 bases not matched to a gene. The CDR3 is made up of 17 amino acids. Here the CDR3 DNA reads TGCGCCAGCAGCTTACCGGGGACAGGAAGAACCTCCTACGAGCAGTACTTC. Translated, it gives CASSLPGTGRTSYEQYF.

In its sample, this clonotype was seen many times. This sequence joins TRBV7-9 and TRBJ2-7, with D tentatively TRBD1 (6 bases). V shed 5 bases and J shed 2 bases, with 13 bases lying between them. This CDR3 region has 14 residues. The germline V gene has CDR1 SEHNR and CDR2 FQNEAQ (reference sequence). In DNA form, the CDR3 reads TGTGCCAGCAGCGGGAACAGGGTTGCCTACGAGCAGTACTTC. Translated: CASSGNRVAYEQYF.

This clonotype was found a few times. CDR3 protein: CASSLQDPRKYGYTF. The CDR3 DNA follows: TGCGCCAGCAGCTTACAGGATCCTAGGAAGTATGGCTACACCTTC. This sequence joins TRBV5-1 and TRBJ1-2; weak D call: TRBD1 (5 bases). Between the trimmed V and J ends, which lost 2 bases and 5 bases, there was a span of 16 bases. The germline gives CDR1 SGHRS, CDR2 YFSETQ. CDR3 length equals 15 residues.

There are many counts of this clonotype. The V and J genes are TRBV11-1 and TRBJ1-2, with 7 nucleotides matching TRBD1. This CDR3 has 14 amino acids. CDR1 SGHAT and CDR2 FQDESV come from the germline V gene (reference sequence). Trimming took 2 bases from V and 5 from J; bases not matched to a gene: 5. The CDR3 DNA follows: TGTGCCAGCAGCTTAACCGGGACAGTTTATGGCTACACCTTC. It translates to CASSLTGTVYGYTF.